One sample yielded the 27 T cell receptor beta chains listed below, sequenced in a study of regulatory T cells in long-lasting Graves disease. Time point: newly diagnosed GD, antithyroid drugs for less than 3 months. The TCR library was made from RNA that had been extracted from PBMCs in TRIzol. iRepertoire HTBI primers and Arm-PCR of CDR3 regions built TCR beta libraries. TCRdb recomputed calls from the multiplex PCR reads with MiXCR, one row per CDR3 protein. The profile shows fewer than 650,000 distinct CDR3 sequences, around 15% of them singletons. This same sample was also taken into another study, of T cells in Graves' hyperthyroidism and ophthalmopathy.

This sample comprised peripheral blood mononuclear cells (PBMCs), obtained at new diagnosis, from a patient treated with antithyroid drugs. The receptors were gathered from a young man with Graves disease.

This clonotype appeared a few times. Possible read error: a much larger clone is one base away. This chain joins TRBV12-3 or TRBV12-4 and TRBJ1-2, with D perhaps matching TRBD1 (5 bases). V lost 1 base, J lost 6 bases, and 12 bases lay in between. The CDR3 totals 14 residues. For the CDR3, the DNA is TGTGCCAGCAGTTTAGGAGGGGCTCGGGATGGCTACACCTTC. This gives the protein CASSLGGARDGYTF.

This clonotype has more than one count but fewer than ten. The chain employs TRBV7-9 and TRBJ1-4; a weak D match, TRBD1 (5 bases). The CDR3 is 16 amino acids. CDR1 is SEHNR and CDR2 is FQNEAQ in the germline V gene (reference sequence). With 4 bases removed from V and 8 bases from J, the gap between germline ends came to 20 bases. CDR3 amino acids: CASSSPAGLGDEKLFF. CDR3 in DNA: TGTGCCAGCAGCTCCCCGGCAGGCCTCGGGGACGAAAAACTGTTTTTT.

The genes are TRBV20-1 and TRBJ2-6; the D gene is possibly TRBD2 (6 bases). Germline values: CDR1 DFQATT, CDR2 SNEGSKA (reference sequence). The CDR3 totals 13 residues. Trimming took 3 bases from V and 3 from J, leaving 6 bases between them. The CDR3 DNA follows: TGCAGTGCTAGGGGAGGTGGGGCCAACGTCCTGACTTTC. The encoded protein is CSARGGGANVLTF.

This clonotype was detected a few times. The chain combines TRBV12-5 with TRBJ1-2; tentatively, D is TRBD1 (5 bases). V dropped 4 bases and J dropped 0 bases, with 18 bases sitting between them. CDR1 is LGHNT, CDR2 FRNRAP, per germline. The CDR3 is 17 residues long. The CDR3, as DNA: TGTGCTAGTGGTTATATTCCCCTGACAGTCCCTAACTATGGCTACACCTTC. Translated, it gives CASGYIPLTVPNYGYTF.

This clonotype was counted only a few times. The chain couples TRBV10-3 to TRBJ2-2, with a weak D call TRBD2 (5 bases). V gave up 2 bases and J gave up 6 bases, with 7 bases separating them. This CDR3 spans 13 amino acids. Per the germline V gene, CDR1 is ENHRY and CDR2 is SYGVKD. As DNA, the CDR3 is TGTGCCATCAGTGAGGGGCGGGCCGGGGAGCTGTTTTTT. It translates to CAISEGRAGELFF.

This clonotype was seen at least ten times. For the CDR3, the DNA is TGCAGTGCTAGTGGCCAGAGCAATCAGCCCCAGCATTTT. This sequence encodes CSASGQSNQPQHF. The V and J genes are TRBV20-1 and TRBJ1-5, with D unclear. The V end lost 3 bases, the J end lost 1 base, and 7 bases lay between the germline ends. The CDR3 covers 13 residues. Germline lookup yields CDR1 DFQATT and CDR2 SNEGSKA (reference sequence).

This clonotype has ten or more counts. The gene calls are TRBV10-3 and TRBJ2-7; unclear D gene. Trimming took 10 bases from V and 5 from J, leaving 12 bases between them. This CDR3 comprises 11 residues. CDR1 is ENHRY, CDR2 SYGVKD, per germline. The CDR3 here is CASQAGHEQYF. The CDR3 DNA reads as TGTGCCAGCCAGGCAGGCCACGAGCAGTACTTC.

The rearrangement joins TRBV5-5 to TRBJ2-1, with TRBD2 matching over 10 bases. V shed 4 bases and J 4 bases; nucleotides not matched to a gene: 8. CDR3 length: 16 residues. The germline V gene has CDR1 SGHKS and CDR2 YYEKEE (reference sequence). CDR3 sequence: CASSPIRAGGYNEQFF. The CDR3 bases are TGTGCCAGCAGCCCAATCCGAGCGGGAGGGTACAATGAGCAGTTCTTC.

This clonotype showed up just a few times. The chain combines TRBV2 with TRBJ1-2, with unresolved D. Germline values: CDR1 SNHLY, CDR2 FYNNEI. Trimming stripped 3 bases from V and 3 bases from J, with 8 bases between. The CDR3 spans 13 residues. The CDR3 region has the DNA TGTGCCAGCAGTGAGGCCAGCCACTATGGCTACACCTTC. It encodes CASSEASHYGYTF.

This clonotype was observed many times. The CDR3 is CASRTSSASSYNEQFF. CDR3 sequence (DNA): TGTGCCAGCAGGACTTCTAGCGCGAGCTCCTACAATGAGCAGTTCTTC. J is TRBJ2-1 and V is TRBV6-2 or TRBV6-3; D may be TRBD2 (6 bases). The V end lost 6 bases, the J end lost 0 bases, and 15 bases lay between the germline ends. The CDR3 is 16 amino acids. Germline V CDR1 and CDR2: MNHEY, SVGEGT.

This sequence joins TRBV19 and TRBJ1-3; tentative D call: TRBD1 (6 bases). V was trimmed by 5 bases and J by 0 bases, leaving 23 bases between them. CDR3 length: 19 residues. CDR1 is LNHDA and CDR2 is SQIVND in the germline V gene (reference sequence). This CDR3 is CASSRWGRLDRSSGNTIYF. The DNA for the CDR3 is TGTGCCAGTAGTCGGTGGGGCCGCCTCGACAGGAGCTCTGGAAACACCATATATTTT.

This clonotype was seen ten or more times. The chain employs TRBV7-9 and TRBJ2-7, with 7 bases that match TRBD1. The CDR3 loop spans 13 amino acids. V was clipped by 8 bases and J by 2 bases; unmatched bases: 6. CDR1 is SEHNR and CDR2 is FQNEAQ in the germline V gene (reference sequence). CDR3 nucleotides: TGTGCCAGCGAGACAGGGTCGACCTACGAGCAGTACTTC. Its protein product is CASETGSTYEQYF.

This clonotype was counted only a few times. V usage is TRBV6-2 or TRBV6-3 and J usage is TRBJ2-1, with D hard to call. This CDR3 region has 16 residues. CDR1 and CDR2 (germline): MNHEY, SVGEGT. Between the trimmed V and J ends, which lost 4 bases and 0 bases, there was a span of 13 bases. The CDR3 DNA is TGTGCCAGCAGTTTCGGCGCCCCGAGCTCCTACAATGAGCAGTTCTTC. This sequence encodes CASSFGAPSSYNEQFF.

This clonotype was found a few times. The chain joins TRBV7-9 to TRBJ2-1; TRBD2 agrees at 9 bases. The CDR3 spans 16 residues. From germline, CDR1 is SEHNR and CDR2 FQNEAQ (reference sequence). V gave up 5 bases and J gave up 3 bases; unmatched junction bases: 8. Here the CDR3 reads CASSPAAGGNYNEQFF. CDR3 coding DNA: TGTGCCAGCAGCCCTGCGGCGGGAGGGAACTACAATGAGCAGTTCTTC.

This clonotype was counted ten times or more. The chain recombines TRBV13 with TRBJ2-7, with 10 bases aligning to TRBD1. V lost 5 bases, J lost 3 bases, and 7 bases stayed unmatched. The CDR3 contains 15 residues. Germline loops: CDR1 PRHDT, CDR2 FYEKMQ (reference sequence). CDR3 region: CASSIAGTGVYEQYF. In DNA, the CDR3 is TGTGCCAGCAGCATCGCCGGGACAGGGGTCTACGAGCAGTACTTC.

CDR3 residues: CASSGTSKSSYEQYF. CDR3 bases: TGCGCCAGCAGCGGGACATCTAAAAGCTCCTACGAGCAGTACTTC. The V gene is TRBV5-1, the J gene TRBJ2-7; D is possibly TRBD1 (6 bases). The V gene lost 4 bases and the J gene lost 0 bases, with 14 bases spanning the gap. CDR1 and CDR2 from the germline V gene are SGHRS and YFSETQ. This CDR3 has 15 residues.

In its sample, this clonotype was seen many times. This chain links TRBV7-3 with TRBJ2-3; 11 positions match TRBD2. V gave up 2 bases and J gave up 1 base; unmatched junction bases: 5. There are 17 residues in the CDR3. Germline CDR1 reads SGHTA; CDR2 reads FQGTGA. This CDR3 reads CASSLDTSGGGTDTQYF. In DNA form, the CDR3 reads TGTGCCAGCAGCTTAGATACTAGCGGGGGTGGCACAGATACGCAGTATTTT.

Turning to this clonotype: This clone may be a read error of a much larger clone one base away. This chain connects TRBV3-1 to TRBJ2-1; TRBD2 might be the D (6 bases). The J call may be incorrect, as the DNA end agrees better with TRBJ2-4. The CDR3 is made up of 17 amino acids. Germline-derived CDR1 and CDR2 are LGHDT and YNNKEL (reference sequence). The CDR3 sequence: CASSQEGGRGAKNIQYF. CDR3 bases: TGTGCCAGCAGCCAAGAGGGAGGACGGGGGGCCAAAAACATTCAGTACTTC.

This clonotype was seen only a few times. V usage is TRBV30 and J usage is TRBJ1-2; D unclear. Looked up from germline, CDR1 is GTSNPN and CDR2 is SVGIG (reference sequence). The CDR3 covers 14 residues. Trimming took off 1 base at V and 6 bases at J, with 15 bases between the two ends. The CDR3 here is CAWSGGPSVHGYTF. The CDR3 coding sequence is TGTGCCTGGAGTGGAGGCCCCAGCGTGCATGGCTACACCTTC.

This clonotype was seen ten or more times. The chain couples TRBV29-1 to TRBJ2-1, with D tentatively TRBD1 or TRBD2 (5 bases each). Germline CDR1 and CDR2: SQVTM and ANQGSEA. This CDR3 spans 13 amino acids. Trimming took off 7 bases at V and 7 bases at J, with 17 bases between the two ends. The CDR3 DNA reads TGCAGCGCCCGCCGGCCAGAGGGGAATGAGCAGTTCTTC. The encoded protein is CSARRPEGNEQFF.

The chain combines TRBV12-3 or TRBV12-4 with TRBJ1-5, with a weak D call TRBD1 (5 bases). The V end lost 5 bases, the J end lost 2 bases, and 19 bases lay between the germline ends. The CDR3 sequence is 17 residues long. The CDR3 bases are TGTGCCAGCAGTCCCCCCGTGGGGGGGTTTGGCAATCAGCCCCAGCATTTT. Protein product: CASSPPVGGFGNQPQHF.

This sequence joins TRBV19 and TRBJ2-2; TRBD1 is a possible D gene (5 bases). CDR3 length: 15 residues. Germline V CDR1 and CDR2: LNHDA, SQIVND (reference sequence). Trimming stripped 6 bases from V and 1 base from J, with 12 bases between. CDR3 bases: TGTGCCAGTAGGTTGGGGCGGAGGAACACCGGGGAGCTGTTTTTT. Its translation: CASRLGRRNTGELFF.

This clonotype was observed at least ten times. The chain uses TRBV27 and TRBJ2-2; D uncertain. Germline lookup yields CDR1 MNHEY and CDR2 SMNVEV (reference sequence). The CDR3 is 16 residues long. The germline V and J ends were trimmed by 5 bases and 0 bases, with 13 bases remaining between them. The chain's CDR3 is CASSPRTFANTGELFF. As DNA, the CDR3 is TGTGCCAGCAGTCCCCGGACGTTCGCGAACACCGGGGAGCTGTTTTTT.

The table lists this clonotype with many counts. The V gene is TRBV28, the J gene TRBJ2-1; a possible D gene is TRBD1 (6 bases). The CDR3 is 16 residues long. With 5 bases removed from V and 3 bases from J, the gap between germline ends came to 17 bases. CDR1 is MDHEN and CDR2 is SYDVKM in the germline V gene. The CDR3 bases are TGTGCCAGCAGTCCCATCGGGACACTTATCTACAATGAGCAGTTCTTC. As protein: CASSPIGTLIYNEQFF.

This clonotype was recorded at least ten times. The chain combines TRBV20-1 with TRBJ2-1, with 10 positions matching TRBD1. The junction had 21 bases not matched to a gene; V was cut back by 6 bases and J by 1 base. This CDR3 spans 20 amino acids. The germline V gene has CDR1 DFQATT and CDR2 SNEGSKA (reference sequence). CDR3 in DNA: TGCAGTGCAACGGGACAGGGGATCACCCGACAAAGCGCGTCCTACAATGAGCAGTTCTTC. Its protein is CSATGQGITRQSASYNEQFF.

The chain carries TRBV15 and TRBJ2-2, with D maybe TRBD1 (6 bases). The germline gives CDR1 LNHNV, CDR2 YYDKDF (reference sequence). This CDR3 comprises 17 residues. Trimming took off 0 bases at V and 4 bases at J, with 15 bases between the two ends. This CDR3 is CATSRDLGAIVTGELFF. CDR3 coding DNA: TGTGCCACCAGCAGAGATTTGGGGGCCATAGTCACCGGGGAGCTGTTTTTT.

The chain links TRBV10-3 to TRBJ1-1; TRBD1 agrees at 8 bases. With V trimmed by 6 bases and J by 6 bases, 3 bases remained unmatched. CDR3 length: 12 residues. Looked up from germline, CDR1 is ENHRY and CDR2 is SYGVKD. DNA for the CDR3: TGTGCCATCAGCAAACAGGGGGCTGAAGCTTTCTTT. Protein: CAISKQGAEAFF.